These 23 T cell receptor beta chains were all obtained from the same sample, sequenced in a study of cytomegalovirus exposure and HLA in healthy donors. Researchers ran the PCR with 60 Vbeta and 13 Jbeta primers. Only in-frame clones appear in the TCRdb table, and some are missing; sequencing was by immunoSEQ multiplex PCR. The sample records about 43,000 clones, roughly 60% being singletons. The sequenced sample was PBMCs. The receptors stem from a human donor in good health.

The CDR3 DNA reads as TGCAGCGTTGAAGGACAGGGTAACACTGAAGCTTTCTTT. Translation: CSVEGQGNTEAFF. The chain has TRBV29-1 and TRBJ1-1; 7 bases line up with TRBD1. Germline CDR1 is SQVTM and CDR2 is ANQGSEA. With V trimmed by 1 base and J by 2 bases, 1 base remained unmatched. The length of the CDR3 is 13 residues.

V is TRBV7-2 and J is TRBJ2-7; weak D call: TRBD2 (7 bases). Trimming cost V 0 bases and J 3 bases, with 12 bases left between them. The germline CDR1 and CDR2 sequences are SGHTA and FQGNSA. The CDR3 has 15 amino acids. In nucleotides, the CDR3 is TGTGCCAGCAGCTTAGCCCGGGGAGGGGGCTACGAGCAGTACTTC. Protein product: CASSLARGGGYEQYF.

V and J are TRBV7-6 and TRBJ1-6, with D hard to call. The CDR3 totals 14 residues. V was shortened by 4 bases and J by 7 bases, with 11 bases between the two germline ends. In germline, CDR1 is SGHVS, CDR2 FNYEAQ. This CDR3 is CASSSSGVNSPLHF. In DNA form, the CDR3 reads TGTGCCAGCAGCTCCTCCGGGGTAAATTCACCCCTCCACTTT. The full variable domain, in which reference TRBV7-6 and TRBJ1-6 provide the parts outside the CDR3, is GAGVSQSPRYKVTKRGQDVALRCDPISGHVSLYWYRQALGQGPEFLTYFNYEAQQDKSGLPNDRFSAERPEGSISTLTIQRTEQRDSAMYRCASSSSGVNSPLHFGNGTRLTVT.

The chain employs TRBV18 and TRBJ2-1; maybe TRBD1 (6 bases). The germline V gene encodes CDR1 KGHSH and CDR2 LQKENI. The CDR3 runs 14 residues. The germline V and J ends were trimmed by 1 base and 2 bases, with 6 bases remaining between them. The CDR3 region has the DNA TGTGCCAGCTCACCACGGGACACCTACAATGAGCAGTTCTTC. Translated, it gives CASSPRDTYNEQFF.

The chain is built from TRBV9 and TRBJ1-2; the match to TRBD1 covers 7 bases. The CDR3 runs 14 residues. J was trimmed by 4 bases and V by 3 bases; bases with no gene match: 6. The germline V gene encodes CDR1 SGDLS and CDR2 YYNGEE. The chain's CDR3 is CASSAPGQSYGYTF. The CDR3 DNA follows: TGTGCCAGCAGCGCACCGGGACAGAGCTATGGCTACACCTTC.

CDR3 sequence reads: CASSANPGQGIKLFF. Written as DNA, the CDR3 is TGTGCCAGCAGCGCCAACCCGGGACAGGGGATAAAACTGTTTTTT. J is TRBJ1-4 and V is TRBV7-9; TRBD1 agrees at 10 bases. The junction had 10 bases not matched to a gene; V was cut back by 5 bases and J by 10 bases. The CDR3 contains 15 residues. Per the germline V gene, CDR1 is SEHNR and CDR2 is FQNEAQ (reference sequence). Drawing the rest from reference TRBV7-9 and TRBJ1-4, the complete variable domain is DTGVSQNPRHKITKRGQNVTFRCDPISEHNRLYWYRQTLGQGPEFLTYFQNEAQLEKSRLLSDRFSAERPKGSFSTLEIQRTEQGDSAMYLCASSANPGQGIKLFFGSGTQLSVL.

The chain recombines TRBV4-1 with TRBJ1-6; D possibly corresponds to TRBD1 (5 bases). The CDR3 is 13 residues long. CDR1 is MGHRA, CDR2 YSYEKL, per germline. V was shortened by 0 bases and J by 9 bases, with 6 bases between the two germline ends. For the CDR3, the DNA is TGCGCCAGCAGCCAAGAAGGGGTTTCACCCCTCCACTTT. Its translation is CASSQEGVSPLHF.

J is TRBJ1-2 and V is TRBV19, with unresolved D. V was shortened by 3 bases and J by 4 bases, with 12 bases between the two germline ends. Germline CDR1 is LNHDA and CDR2 is SQIVND (reference sequence). CDR3 length equals 14 residues. The CDR3 protein is CASSIGAGAYGYTF. CDR3 DNA: TGTGCCAGTAGTATCGGAGCCGGCGCCTATGGCTACACCTTC.

This chain joins TRBV5-3 and TRBJ1-2; D gene unclear. TRBV5-3 qualifies as an ORF whose function is uncertain. V was shortened by 7 bases and J by 8 bases, with 12 bases between the two germline ends. The CDR3 has 11 residues. The DNA for the CDR3 is TGTGCCAGACCCCCCGGGTGCGGCTACACCTTC. Its translation is CARPPGCGYTF.

The chain has TRBV25-1 and TRBJ1-6; D might be TRBD1 (6 bases). Trimming took 4 bases from V and 3 from J, leaving 16 bases between them. Per the germline V gene, CDR1 is MGHDK and CDR2 is SYGVNS. The CDR3 loop spans 17 amino acids. CDR3 in amino acids: CASSGPRGASYNSPLHF. CDR3 sequence (DNA): TGTGCCAGCAGTGGACCCCGGGGGGCGAGCTATAATTCACCCCTCCACTTT. The entire variable domain, with the rest obtained from reference TRBV25-1 and TRBJ1-6, is as follows: EADIYQTPRYLVIGTGKKITLECSQTMGHDKMYWYQQDPGMELHLIHYSYGVNSTEKGDLSSESTVSRIRTEHFPLTLESARPSHTSQYLCASSGPRGASYNSPLHFGNGTRLTVT.

This chain links TRBV7-2 with TRBJ1-2; the match to TRBD1 covers 8 bases. The CDR3 runs to 15 residues. CDR1 and CDR2 from the germline V gene are SGHTA and FQGNSA. V was clipped by 3 bases and J by 4 bases; unmatched bases: 7. The CDR3 nucleotides are TGTGCCAGCAGCTTTGGGACAGGTACTTCCTATGGCTACACCTTC. Amino acid sequence: CASSFGTGTSYGYTF. Looking up the rest from reference TRBV7-2 and TRBJ1-2 gives the full variable domain: GAGVSQSPSNKVTEKGKDVELRCDPISGHTALYWYRQSLGQGLEFLIYFQGNSAPDKSGLPSDRFSAERTGGSVSTLTIQRTQQEDSAVYLCASSFGTGTSYGYTFGSGTRLTVV.

This clone was detected only a few times. The chain is built from TRBV19 and TRBJ1-5; 7 positions match TRBD1. This CDR3 region has 13 residues. Germline V gives CDR1 LNHDA, CDR2 SQIVND (reference sequence). Germline trimming cut 8 bases from V and 2 bases from J; bases unmatched to any gene: 3. As DNA, the CDR3 is TGTGCCAGTTTCGGACAGGGCAATCAGCCCCAGCATTTT. Translating it yields CASFGQGNQPQHF.

This chain connects TRBV6-6 to TRBJ2-5; D perhaps matches TRBD1 (6 bases). Trimming took 10 bases from V and 2 from J, leaving 14 bases between them. The germline gives CDR1 MNHNY, CDR2 SVGAGI (reference sequence). This CDR3 is built from 13 residues. The chain's CDR3 is CATYRDPQETQYF. For the CDR3, the DNA is TGTGCCACCTACAGGGACCCACAAGAGACCCAGTACTTC.

This clone was counted between two and nine times. The chain is built from TRBV2 and TRBJ2-6; 7 bases agree with TRBD2. With 6 bases clipped from V and 0 bases from J, the junction kept 11 bases outside the gene matches. Germline V gene sequence: CDR1 SNHLY, CDR2 FYNNEI. The CDR3 length is 18 residues. The CDR3 sequence: CASRLYGGRNSGANVLTF. DNA for the CDR3: TGTGCCAGCAGACTTTACGGGGGGAGAAACTCTGGGGCCAACGTCCTGACTTTC. Supplemented by reference TRBV2 and TRBJ2-6, the full variable domain reads EPEVTQTPSHQVTQMGQEVILRCVPISNHLYFYWYRQILGQKVEFLVSFYNNEISEKSEIFDDQFSVERPDGSNFTLKIRSTKLEDSAMYFCASRLYGGRNSGANVLTFGAGSRLTVL.

V and J are TRBV13 and TRBJ2-5; tentative D call: TRBD1 (6 bases). The CDR3 runs to 13 residues. Per germline, CDR1 PRHDT and CDR2 FYEKMQ (reference sequence). V shed 5 bases and J shed 7 bases, with 14 bases lying between them. This CDR3 is CASSVQGLGTQYF. CDR3 DNA: TGTGCCAGCAGCGTACAGGGCCTTGGGACCCAGTACTTC.

This clone was observed a handful of times. The chain is built from TRBV29-1 and TRBJ2-1, with D possibly being TRBD1 (5 bases). Deletions cut 1 base from V and 3 bases from J, with 13 bases between. CDR1 SQVTM and CDR2 ANQGSEA come from the germline V gene. There are 15 residues in the CDR3. CDR3 nucleotide sequence: TGCAGCGTTGAAGGCGGTCAGGGCCACTACAATGAGCAGTTCTTC. Translating gives CSVEGGQGHYNEQFF.

The rearrangement uses TRBV9 and TRBJ1-3; TRBD1 might be the D (6 bases). The CDR3 is made up of 16 amino acids. Per the germline V gene, CDR1 is SGDLS and CDR2 is YYNGEE. V was clipped by 3 bases and J by 0 bases, with 13 bases between them. The CDR3 nucleotides are TGTGCCAGCAGCGCCGGACAGATTCGCTCTGGAAACACCATATATTTT. Its translation is CASSAGQIRSGNTIYF.

The V gene is TRBV18, the J gene TRBJ2-5; D gene uncertain. The V and J ends lost 6 bases and 4 bases respectively, with 21 bases between them. The CDR3 runs to 16 residues. Germline loops: CDR1 KGHSH, CDR2 LQKENI. Here the CDR3 reads CASSLPAGSTLETQYF. DNA for the CDR3: TGTGCCAGCTCTCTCCCCGCAGGCTCAACGTTAGAGACCCAGTACTTC.

This clone was seen a handful of times. The J gene is TRBJ2-7, the V gene TRBV5-1; 7 bases are shared with TRBD1. Losses at the gene ends were 0 bases for V and 2 bases for J; bases not matched to a gene: 14. The CDR3 sequence is 18 residues long. CDR1 is SGHRS, CDR2 YFSETQ, per germline. CDR3 nucleotides: TGCGCCAGCAGCTTGGGACCTAATTTCCGGGACAGTCCCTACGAGCAGTACTTC. As protein: CASSLGPNFRDSPYEQYF.

This clone was counted between two and nine times. The V gene is TRBV12-5, the J gene TRBJ1-5; perhaps TRBD1 as D (5 bases). The CDR3 runs to 12 residues. Germline-derived CDR1 and CDR2 are LGHNT and FRNRAP. The V and J ends lost 4 bases and 8 bases respectively, with 9 bases between them. The CDR3 DNA is TGTGCTAGTGGTTCACCACAGGAGCCCCAGCATTTT. Encoded protein: CASGSPQEPQHF.

The rearrangement links TRBV30 to TRBJ1-1; no reliable D call. CDR1 is GTSNPN and CDR2 is SVGIG in the germline V gene (reference sequence). V was clipped by 2 bases and J by 5 bases, with 18 bases between them. The CDR3 is 15 residues long. The CDR3 loop is CAWSTDPGKWTEAFF. The CDR3 DNA reads as TGTGCCTGGAGTACAGACCCGGGGAAGTGGACTGAAGCTTTCTTT.

The J gene is TRBJ1-6, the V gene TRBV5-6; weak D call: TRBD1 (6 bases). This CDR3 is 17 amino acids long. V was trimmed by 5 bases and J by 0 bases, leaving 15 bases between them. The germline V gene encodes CDR1 SGHDT and CDR2 YYEEEE. The DNA of the CDR3 is TGTGCCAGCAGTCCAGGGGCTCCTCTCTCCTATAATTCACCCCTCCACTTT. It encodes CASSPGAPLSYNSPLHF.

The genes are TRBV6-5 and TRBJ1-1; D is unclear. Germline V gene sequence: CDR1 MNHEY, CDR2 SVGAGI. V was trimmed by 6 bases and J by 4 bases, leaving 15 bases between them. The CDR3 has 14 residues. The CDR3 DNA follows: TGTGCCAGCAGCCGCGAGAGTCGGGGCACTGAAGCTTTCTTT. This translates into CASSRESRGTEAFF.